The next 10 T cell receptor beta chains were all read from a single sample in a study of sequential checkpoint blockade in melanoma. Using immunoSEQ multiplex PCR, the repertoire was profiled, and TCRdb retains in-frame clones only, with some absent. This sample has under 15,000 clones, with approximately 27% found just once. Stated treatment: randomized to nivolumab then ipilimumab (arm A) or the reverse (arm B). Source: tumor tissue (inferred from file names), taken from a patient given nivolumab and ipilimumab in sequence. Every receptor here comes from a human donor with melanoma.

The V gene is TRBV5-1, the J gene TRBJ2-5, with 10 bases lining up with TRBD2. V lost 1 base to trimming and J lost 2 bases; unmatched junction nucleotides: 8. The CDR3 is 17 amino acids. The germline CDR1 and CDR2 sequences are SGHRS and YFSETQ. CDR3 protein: CASSLWVAGGRQETQYF. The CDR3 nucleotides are TGCGCCAGCAGCTTGTGGGTAGCGGGGGGCCGACAAGAGACCCAGTACTTC.

The CDR3 nucleotides are TGTGCGGTGGGGGAGGAATCCCAAGAGACCCAGTACTTC. It yields the protein CAVGEESQETQYF. The V call is TRBV6-8, the J call TRBJ2-5, with D maybe TRBD2 (6 bases). The length of the CDR3 is 13 residues. CDR1 and CDR2 (germline): MNHGY, SAAAGT.

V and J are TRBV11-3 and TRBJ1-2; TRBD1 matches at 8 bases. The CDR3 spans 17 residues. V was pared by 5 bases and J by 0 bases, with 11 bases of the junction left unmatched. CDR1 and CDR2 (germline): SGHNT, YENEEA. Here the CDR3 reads CASSLWDRPNTNYGYTF. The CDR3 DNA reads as TGTGCCAGCAGCCTATGGGACAGGCCTAATACTAACTATGGCTACACCTTC.

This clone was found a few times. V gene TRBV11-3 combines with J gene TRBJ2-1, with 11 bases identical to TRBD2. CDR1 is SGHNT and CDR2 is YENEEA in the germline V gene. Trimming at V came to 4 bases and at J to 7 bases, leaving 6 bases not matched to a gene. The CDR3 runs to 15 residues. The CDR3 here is CASSSMTSGANEQFF. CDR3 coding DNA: TGTGCCAGCAGCTCAATGACTAGCGGGGCTAATGAGCAGTTCTTC.

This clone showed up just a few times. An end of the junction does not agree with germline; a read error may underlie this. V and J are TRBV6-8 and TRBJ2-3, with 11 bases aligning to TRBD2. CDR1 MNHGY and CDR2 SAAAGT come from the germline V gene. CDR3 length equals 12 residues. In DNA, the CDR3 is TGTGCCAGCAGCTTACTAGCGGGGGTGTCTCTTTTT. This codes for CASSLLAGVSLF.

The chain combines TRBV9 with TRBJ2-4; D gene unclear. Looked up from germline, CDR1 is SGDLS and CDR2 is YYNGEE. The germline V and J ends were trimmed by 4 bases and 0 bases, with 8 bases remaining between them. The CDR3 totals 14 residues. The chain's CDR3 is CASSLDGAKNIQYF. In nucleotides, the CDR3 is TGTGCCAGCAGCTTGGACGGAGCCAAAAACATTCAGTACTTC.

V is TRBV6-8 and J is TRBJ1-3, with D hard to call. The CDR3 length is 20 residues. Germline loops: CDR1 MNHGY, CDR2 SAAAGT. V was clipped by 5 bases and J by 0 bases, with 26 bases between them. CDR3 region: CASSDNLRSPPASSGNTIYF. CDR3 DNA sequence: TGTGCCAGCAGTGATAACTTGCGTTCCCCTCCTGCCTCCTCTGGAAACACCATATATTTT.

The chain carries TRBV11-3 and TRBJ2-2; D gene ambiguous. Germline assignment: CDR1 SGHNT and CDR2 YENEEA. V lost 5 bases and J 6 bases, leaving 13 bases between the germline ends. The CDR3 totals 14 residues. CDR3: CASSGVGRSGELFF. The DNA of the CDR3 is TGTGCCAGCAGCGGCGTGGGAAGATCCGGGGAGCTGTTTTTT.

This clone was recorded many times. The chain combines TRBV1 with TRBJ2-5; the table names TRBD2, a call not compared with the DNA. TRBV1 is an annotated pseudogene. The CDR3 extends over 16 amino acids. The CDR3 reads CTSEQYLRGAPETQYF. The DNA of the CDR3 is TGCACCAGCGAGCAGTACTTGCGGGGGGCCCCGGAGACCCAGTACTTC.

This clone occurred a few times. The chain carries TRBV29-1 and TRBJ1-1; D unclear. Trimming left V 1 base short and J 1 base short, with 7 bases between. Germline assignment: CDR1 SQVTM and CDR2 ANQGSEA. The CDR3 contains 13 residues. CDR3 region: CSVEVSGNTEAFF. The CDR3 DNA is TGCAGCGTTGAAGTTTCCGGGAACACTGAAGCTTTCTTT.